This is a list of T cell receptor beta chains from one sample in a study of T cell repertoires in cytomegalovirus infection. TCRdb recomputed calls from the reads with MiXCR, one row per CDR3 protein. Counted here are 100,000 or so distinct CDR3 sequences, around 22% occurring once; the ten biggest clones make up roughly 43%. Sequenced input: CD8+ T cells from PBMCs. The receptors derive from a human donor in good health (CMV status not recorded). Some clones in this sample may be carry-over from other donors' samples. The CDR3 runs from the conserved cysteine through the conserved F or W. D genes are given only for firm matches. Part of the rows lack a size; the others show once, few, many or a class for expanded clones.

v_call	d_call	j_call	clone_size	cdr3_nt	cdr3_aa
TRBV7-9	-	TRBJ2-7	-	TGTGCCAGCAGCTCTCCCGACAGGAATTACGAGCAGTACTTC	CASSSPDRNYEQYF
TRBV20-1	TRBD1	TRBJ2-7	few	TGCTCGACCCGGGGACAGGGGGTGTACGAGCAGTACTTC	CSTRGQGVYEQYF
TRBV5-1	-	TRBJ2-1	-	TGCGCCAGCAGCTTGGCGGTGGGACCTACAGGCAATGAGCAGTTCTTC	CASSLAVGPTGNEQFF
TRBV6-8	-	TRBJ1-1	-	TGTGCCAGCAGATTCCGAGGGGGGACTGAAGCTTTCTTT	CASRFRGGTEAFF
TRBV29-1	TRBD1	TRBJ2-2	few	TGCAGCGTTGAAGACGATAGACAGGGGGCGAACACCGGGGAGCTGTTTTTT	CSVEDDRQGANTGELFF
TRBV12-3/TRBV12-4	-	TRBJ2-2	few	TGTGCCAGCAAGATCACCGGGGAGCTGTTTTTT	CASKITGELFF
TRBV11-2	-	TRBJ1-4	many	TGTGCCAGCAGATTTAGTCGCGCTGCAACTAATGAAAAACTGTTTTTT	CASRFSRAATNEKLFF
TRBV29-1	-	TRBJ2-7	-	TGCAGCGTTGTGGCGGTAAGCTCCTACGAGCAGTACTTC	CSVVAVSSYEQYF
TRBV19	-	TRBJ1-2	few	TGTGCCAGTAGTCCCTGGACGGATGCGAACTATGGCTACACCTTC	CASSPWTDANYGYTF
TRBV11-2	TRBD2	TRBJ2-2	few	TGTGCCAGCAGCTTAAGAGCGGGAGTCGGCACCGGGGAGCTGTTTTTT	CASSLRAGVGTGELFF
TRBV7-9	-	TRBJ1-2	many	TGTGCCAGCAGCTACCTCGAGGTAGAGGGGGTCTACGGCTACACCTTC	CASSYLEVEGVYGYTF
TRBV11-3	-	TRBJ2-1	many	TGTGCCAGCAGCCCTGGGAACGAGCAGTTCTTC	CASSPGNEQFF
TRBV14	-	TRBJ2-5	many	TGTGCCAGCAGCCAAGATATACAGGGACATTCTTTAAGGGAGGAGACCCAGTACTTC	CASSQDIQGHSLREETQYF
TRBV7-9	TRBD2	TRBJ2-7	-	TGTGCCAGCAGTCGACTAGCGGGAGGGCCAAACGAGCAGTACTTC	CASSRLAGGPNEQYF
TRBV20-1	TRBD2	TRBJ2-1	few	TGCAGTGCCCCCGGGACTAGCGGGTCCCAAAGGTCCTACAATGAGCAGTTCTTC	CSAPGTSGSQRSYNEQFF
TRBV27	TRBD2	TRBJ2-7	few	TGTGCCAGCAGTTTATCGCAGGGTGGGGGGGGCGAGCAGTACTTC	CASSLSQGGGGEQYF
TRBV7-2	-	TRBJ1-1	-	TGTGCCAGCAGCTTGCACGGGACAGAAGCTTTCTTT	CASSLHGTEAFF
TRBV13	TRBD2	TRBJ2-5	few	TGTGCCAGCAGCCCCGGGACTAGCGAGGGCCAAGAGACCCAGTACTTC	CASSPGTSEGQETQYF
TRBV4-1	TRBD2	TRBJ2-7	-	TGTGCCAGCAGCCAAGAAGTTAGCGGGAGCTACGAGCAGTACTTC	CASSQEVSGSYEQYF
TRBV11-2	TRBD2	TRBJ2-1	-	TGTGCCAGCAGCGCCGGGGGGGATGAGCAGTTCTTC	CASSAGGDEQFF
TRBV6-6	-	TRBJ1-2	-	TGTGCCAGCGGACCCGGGGGGGCGGATGGCTACACCTTC	CASGPGGADGYTF
TRBV7-8	-	TRBJ2-7	-	TGTGCCAGCAGCTTAGGGCCCGAGCAGTACTTC	CASSLGPEQYF
TRBV20-1	-	TRBJ2-1	-	TGCAGTGCTAGAGGGGGCGGGACAAGATTCAATGAGCAGTTCTTC	CSARGGGTRFNEQFF
TRBV6-2/TRBV6-3	-	TRBJ1-1	few	TGTGCCAGCAGCCGTGGGACACCAAAGGATGAAGCTTTCTTT	CASSRGTPKDEAFF
TRBV12-3/TRBV12-4	TRBD1	TRBJ2-7	few	TGTGCCAGCAGTTTAGTGGGGGGACAGGAGAAGTACTTC	CASSLVGGQEKYF
TRBV7-3	-	TRBJ2-1	many	TGTGCCAGCAGCTTAGGCGATGAGCAGTTCTTC	CASSLGDEQFF
TRBV12-3/TRBV12-4	TRBD2	TRBJ2-3	-	TGTGCCAGCAGTCGATCGACTAGCGGGGGGACAGATACGCAGTATTTT	CASSRSTSGGTDTQYF
TRBV5-1	TRBD1	TRBJ2-2	-	TGCGCCAGCAGCGAGACAGGGCCGAACACCGGGGAGCTGTTTTTT	CASSETGPNTGELFF
TRBV6-4	-	TRBJ2-3	many	TGTGCCAGCAGTTTAGGGGGGGCCACAGATACGCAGTATTTT	CASSLGGATDTQYF
TRBV7-9	TRBD1	TRBJ1-6	few	TGTGCCAGCAGCTTTTCCCGGACAGGGGTAAATTCACCCCTCCACTTT	CASSFSRTGVNSPLHF
TRBV5-6	-	TRBJ2-1	-	TGTGCCAGCAGCTTGGCACTGACCTACAATGAGCAGTTCTTC	CASSLALTYNEQFF
TRBV6-5	-	TRBJ2-1	-	TGTGCCACCGGACAGTTACAGGGCAATGAGCAGTTCTTC	CATGQLQGNEQFF
TRBV5-5	TRBD1	TRBJ2-7	-	TGTGCCAGCAGCCCCGGACAGGGTCTTTTAGAGCAGTACTTC	CASSPGQGLLEQYF
TRBV7-2	-	TRBJ2-7	once	TGTGCCAGCAGCCTCACAAGTCGGGACGGACACTCCTACGAGCAGTACTTC	CASSLTSRDGHSYEQYF
TRBV7-9	-	TRBJ2-3	-	TGTGCCAGCAGCTTAAGTCCAGATACGCAGTATTTT	CASSLSPDTQYF
TRBV7-6	TRBD2	TRBJ2-5	-	TGTGCCGGCAGCTTAGCCAGGACAGGGACTAGCGGGGGTCAGCTTGAGACCCAGTACTTC	CAGSLARTGTSGGQLETQYF
TRBV11-2	TRBD2	TRBJ2-3	large	TGTGCCAGCAGCTTTAGTAGAAGGCGGGAGGGCACAGATACGCAGTATTTT	CASSFSRRREGTDTQYF
TRBV15	TRBD1	TRBJ1-5	many	TGTGCCACCAGCAGACCTGACAGGGGCCGCAATCAGCCCCAGCATTTT	CATSRPDRGRNQPQHF
TRBV27	-	TRBJ2-3	-	TGTGCCAGCAGTTTAATGGCGGGCTATACGCAGTATTTT	CASSLMAGYTQYF
TRBV28	TRBD1	TRBJ1-2	many	TGTGCCAGCAGTTTAGGGGACAGTCACTATGGCTACACCTTC	CASSLGDSHYGYTF
TRBV7-2	TRBD2	TRBJ2-1	many	TGTGCCAGCAGCCAAACAGCCGGGACTAGCGGGGGCCCCTATAAATTTGCCTACAATGAGCAGTTCTTC	CASSQTAGTSGGPYKFAYNEQFF
TRBV19	TRBD2	TRBJ2-5	-	TGTGCCAGTAGTATAGGGACTAGCGGGGGGGCCGGGGAGACCCAGTACTTC	CASSIGTSGGAGETQYF
TRBV7-9	-	TRBJ2-7	-	TGTGCCAGCAGCGCAACGGCAGGGAGTACGGACGAGCAGTACTTC	CASSATAGSTDEQYF
TRBV4-3	-	TRBJ2-2	once	TGCGCCAGCAGCCAAGATAGAAAGGAGGGGGCCACCGGGGAGCTGTTTTTT	CASSQDRKEGATGELFF
TRBV7-8	-	TRBJ2-7	-	TGTGCCAGCAGCTTAGCGATGGGGGCTCTAGGCTACGAGCAGTACTTC	CASSLAMGALGYEQYF